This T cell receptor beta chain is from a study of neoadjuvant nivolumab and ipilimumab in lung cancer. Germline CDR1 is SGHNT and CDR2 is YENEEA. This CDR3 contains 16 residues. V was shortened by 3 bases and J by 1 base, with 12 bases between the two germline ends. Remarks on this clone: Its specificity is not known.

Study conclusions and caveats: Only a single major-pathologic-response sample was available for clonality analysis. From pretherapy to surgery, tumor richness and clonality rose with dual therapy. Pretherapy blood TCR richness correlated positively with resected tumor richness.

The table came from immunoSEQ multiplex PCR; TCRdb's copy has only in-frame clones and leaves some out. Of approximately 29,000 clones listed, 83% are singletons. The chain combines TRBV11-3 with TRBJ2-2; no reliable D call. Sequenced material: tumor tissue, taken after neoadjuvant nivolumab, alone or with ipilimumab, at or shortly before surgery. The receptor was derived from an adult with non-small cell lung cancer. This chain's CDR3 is CASSLYAAKNTGELFF. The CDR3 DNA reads TGTGCCAGCAGCTTGTACGCGGCCAAGAACACCGGGGAGCTGTTTTTT.